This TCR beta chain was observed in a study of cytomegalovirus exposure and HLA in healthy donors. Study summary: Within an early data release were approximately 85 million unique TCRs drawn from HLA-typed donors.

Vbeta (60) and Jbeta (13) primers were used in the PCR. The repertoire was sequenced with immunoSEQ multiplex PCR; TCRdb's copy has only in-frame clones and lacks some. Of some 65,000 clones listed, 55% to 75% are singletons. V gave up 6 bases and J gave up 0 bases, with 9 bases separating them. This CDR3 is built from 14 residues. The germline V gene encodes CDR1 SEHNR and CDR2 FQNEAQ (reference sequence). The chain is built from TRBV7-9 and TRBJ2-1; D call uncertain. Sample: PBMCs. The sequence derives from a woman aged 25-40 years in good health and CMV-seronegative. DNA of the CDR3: TGTGCCAGCAGAAAACTCGGCTCCTACAATGAGCAGTTCTTC. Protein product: CASRKLGSYNEQFF. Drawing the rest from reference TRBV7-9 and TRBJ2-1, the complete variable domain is DTGVSQNPRHKITKRGQNVTFRCDPISEHNRLYWYRQTLGQGPEFLTYFQNEAQLEKSRLLSDRFSAERPKGSFSTLEIQRTEQGDSAMYLCASRKLGSYNEQFFGPGTRLTVL.